The 13 T cell receptor beta chains below come from one sample, sequenced in a study of cytotoxic CD8 clonotypes in ibrutinib-treated CLL. Measured with immunoSEQ multiplex PCR; TCRdb has only the in-frame clones, and not every one. Of about 40,000 clones listed, 55% to 75% are singletons. Sequencing used PBMCs, obtained at disease progression, from a patient treated with ibrutinib. These receptors all come from a human donor with chronic lymphocytic leukemia.

This clone showed up just a few times. This sequence joins TRBV5-1 and TRBJ1-2, with TRBD1 matching over 10 bases. In germline, CDR1 is SGHRS, CDR2 YFSETQ. The CDR3 is 15 amino acids. V was clipped by 5 bases and J by 5 bases; unmatched bases: 9. The CDR3 bases are TGCGCCAGCAGTTCGGGACAGGGGATTCTGTATGGCTACACCTTC. Its translation is CASSSGQGILYGYTF.

This chain's CDR3 is CASSPLSAALTDTQYF. The DNA for the CDR3 is TGTGCCAGCAGCCCCCTCTCTGCGGCCCTCACAGATACGCAGTATTTT. The chain couples TRBV11-2 to TRBJ2-3; no clear D. Trimming left V 5 bases short and J 2 bases short, with 17 bases between. In germline, CDR1 is SGHAT, CDR2 FQNNGV. The length of the CDR3 is 16 residues.

The chain recombines TRBV14 with TRBJ2-3; TRBD1 or TRBD2 may be the D gene (5 bases each). The CDR3 loop spans 15 amino acids. Germline V gives CDR1 SGHDN, CDR2 FVKESK. V lost 1 base, J lost 3 bases, and 11 bases lay in between. The CDR3 DNA is TGTGCCAGCAGCCAAGGATTGGGGGAAACAGATACGCAGTATTTT. Translation: CASSQGLGETDTQYF.

This clone showed up just once. This rearrangement joins TRBV7-6 to TRBJ2-1, with 16 bases fitting TRBD2. The junction had 11 bases not matched to a gene; V was cut back by 5 bases and J by 1 base. The CDR3 consists of 20 residues. The germline CDR1 and CDR2 sequences are SGHVS and FNYEAQ. The CDR3 protein is CASSPTLGLAGGPSYNEQFF. CDR3 bases: TGTGCCAGCAGCCCCACACTGGGACTAGCGGGGGGGCCTTCCTACAATGAGCAGTTCTTC.

The rearrangement links TRBV27 to TRBJ1-2; the match to TRBD1 covers 7 bases. CDR1 MNHEY and CDR2 SMNVEV come from the germline V gene (reference sequence). Trimming took 2 bases from V and 5 from J; bases not matched to a gene: 14. The CDR3 length is 17 residues. CDR3 DNA sequence: TGTGCCAGCAGTTTACGCGGGAAACAGGGGTTAAGTTATGGCTACACCTTC. Its translation: CASSLRGKQGLSYGYTF.

With respect to this clone: The germline gene is not matched at one end of the junction; a read error may be the cause. The chain employs TRBV18 and TRBJ1-1, with no clear D. Germline CDR1 is KGHSH and CDR2 is LQKENI. There are 13 residues in the CDR3. The CDR3 region is CASSTEPNQPGSF. Written as DNA, the CDR3 is TGTGCCAGCTCAACAGAACCGAACCAGCCGGGAAGCTTT.

This clone was observed a few times. This chain connects TRBV7-9 to TRBJ1-2; D uncertain. The germline V and J ends were trimmed by 5 bases and 6 bases, with 10 bases remaining between them. CDR1 is SEHNR and CDR2 is FQNEAQ in the germline V gene (reference sequence). CDR3 length equals 12 residues. CDR3 in amino acids: CASSQIADGYTF. The CDR3 nucleotides are TGTGCCAGCAGCCAAATAGCAGATGGCTACACCTTC.

This chain uses TRBV7-9 with TRBJ2-3; TRBD2 is a possible D gene (5 bases). This CDR3 region has 15 residues. CDR1 and CDR2 (germline): SEHNR, FQNEAQ (reference sequence). Trimming cost V 3 bases and J 0 bases, with 10 bases left between them. CDR3 bases: TGTGCCAGCAGCTTTCGGGAACTTAGCACAGATACGCAGTATTTT. It is translated as CASSFRELSTDTQYF.

A note on this clone: An end of the junction differs from the germline gene, which may be a read error. The rearrangement links TRBV7-7 to TRBJ2-5; 8 bases are shared with TRBD1. Germline loops: CDR1 SSHAT, CDR2 FNYEAQ (reference sequence). This CDR3 has 15 amino acids. The CDR3 DNA reads as TGTGCTAGCAGCTTATGGACAGGGCAGGAGGAGACCCAGTACTTC. Translating it yields CASSLWTGQEETQYF.

The table lists this clone with a few counts. The rearrangement links TRBV6-1 to TRBJ2-2; D not certain. The V end lost 7 bases, the J end lost 1 base, and 10 bases lay between the germline ends. The CDR3 is 14 residues long. Germline CDR1 is MNHNS and CDR2 is SASEGT. CDR3 DNA sequence: TGTGCCAGCAACTCCTACTTGAACACCGGGGAGCTGTTTTTT. Protein: CASNSYLNTGELFF.

The J gene is TRBJ2-1, the V gene TRBV4-1; 10 bases are shared with TRBD2. V gave up 0 bases and J gave up 9 bases; unmatched junction bases: 8. The CDR3 has 16 amino acids. CDR1 MGHRA and CDR2 YSYEKL come from the germline V gene. The CDR3 sequence: CASSQDGGSGRPEQFF. CDR3 nucleotide sequence: TGCGCCAGCAGCCAAGATGGGGGTAGCGGGAGGCCTGAGCAGTTCTTC.

CDR3 amino acids: CASSYWPDSAYEQYF. The CDR3 region has the DNA TGTGCCAGCAGTTACTGGCCGGACAGCGCCTACGAGCAGTACTTC. The genes are TRBV6-5 and TRBJ2-7, with TRBD1 as a possible D gene (6 bases). Trimming left V 1 base short and J 2 bases short, with 12 bases between. Germline V gene lookup returns CDR1 MNHEY and CDR2 SVGAGI. The CDR3 is 15 amino acids.

The chain joins TRBV5-1 to TRBJ2-5; 7 bases align to TRBD1. Germline CDR1 and CDR2: SGHRS and YFSETQ. The CDR3 is 15 amino acids. V lost 4 bases to trimming and J lost 4 bases; unmatched junction nucleotides: 10. The CDR3 DNA sequence: TGCGCCAGCAGCACGTCACAGGGGTTCGGAGAGACCCAGTACTTC. Amino acids: CASSTSQGFGETQYF.